These 13 T cell receptor beta chains originate from one sample sequenced in a study of blood T cell repertoires in COVID-19 (dated by TCRdb to the early 2020s). Receptor libraries were prepared by the immunoSEQ multiplex PCR assay. Entries here come from immuneACCESS through TCRdb and include only in-frame sequences with V and J called. Some clones fail to appear in such tables; in the studies checked, an unresolved V gene covers under half of the shortfall, and the cause of the remainder is unknown. Counted in this sample were some 180,000 clones; about 83% of them appeared once. The leading ten clones occupy 2% to 2.5% of the sample. The sample was peripheral blood. These receptors came from a woman older than 75 with acute or convalescent COVID-19.

The chain employs TRBV20-1 and TRBJ2-2, with D possibly TRBD2 on 6 matching bases. Trimming cost V 3 bases and J 7 bases, with 9 bases left between them. This CDR3 region has 12 residues. Germline CDR1 DFQATT, CDR2 SNEGSKA (reference sequence). CDR3 DNA: TGCAGTGCTAGTAGGCGGGACGGGGAGCTGTTTTTT. Protein product: CSASRRDGELFF.

V gene TRBV21-1 combines with J gene TRBJ2-7; the D call in the table, TRBD2, was not verified against the DNA. TRBV21-1 is deemed a pseudogene. The CDR3 runs 12 residues. The CDR3 loop reads CASSLRSYEQYF. CDR3 sequence (DNA): TGTGCCAGCAGCCTCCGGTCCTACGAGCAGTACTTC.

The J gene is TRBJ1-5, the V gene TRBV5-1; 9 positions agree with TRBD1. The length of the CDR3 is 13 residues. The germline V gene encodes CDR1 SGHRS and CDR2 YFSETQ. Trimming cost V 7 bases and J 4 bases; bases outside gene matches: 3. The CDR3 is CASGTGPNQPQHF. The CDR3 DNA follows: TGCGCCAGCGGGACAGGGCCGAATCAGCCCCAGCATTTT.

This rearrangement joins TRBV11-3 to TRBJ2-7; D ambiguous. This CDR3 has 14 residues. Germline CDR1 is SGHNT and CDR2 is YENEEA. Deletions cut 5 bases from V and 7 bases from J, with 18 bases between. The CDR3 sequence: CASSQSASSLEQYF. CDR3 DNA sequence: TGTGCCAGCAGCCAGAGCGCCTCTAGTCTAGAGCAGTACTTC.

This rearrangement joins TRBV6-5 to TRBJ1-4, with 7 bases lining up with TRBD1. This CDR3 has 14 amino acids. V gave up 7 bases and J gave up 7 bases; unmatched junction bases: 9. Germline CDR1 MNHEY, CDR2 SVGAGI. DNA for the CDR3: TGTGCCAGCAAACCTCCAGGGGGAGGTGAAAAACTGTTTTTT. Its protein product is CASKPPGGGEKLFF.

The chain links TRBV19 to TRBJ2-1; D may be TRBD2 (6 bases). CDR1 LNHDA and CDR2 SQIVND come from the germline V gene (reference sequence). This CDR3 has 15 amino acids. V lost 7 bases to trimming and J lost 10 bases, with 23 bases between them. The CDR3 DNA is TGTGCCAGTACCCCCGTAGCTAGCGCAATCGGGGAGCAGTTCTTC. Translation gives CASTPVASAIGEQFF.

The chain carries TRBV2 and TRBJ1-2, with D possibly being TRBD1 (5 bases). The CDR3 is made up of 13 amino acids. Germline loops: CDR1 SNHLY, CDR2 FYNNEI. Trimming shortened V by 2 bases and J by 8 bases, and 12 bases separated the two germline ends. The CDR3 loop reads CASSERWRDGYTF. The CDR3 DNA sequence: TGTGCCAGCAGTGAACGGTGGAGGGACGGCTACACCTTC.

This clone was counted a single time. This rearrangement joins TRBV28 to TRBJ2-1, with 8 bases identical to TRBD2. The V and J ends lost 6 bases and 9 bases, in that order; junction bases with no gene match: 16. This CDR3 is 16 amino acids long. Germline values: CDR1 MDHEN, CDR2 SYDVKM. CDR3 residues: CASSSAGGPLPGEQFF. Here the CDR3 DNA reads TGTGCCAGCAGCTCGGCGGGGGGACCCCTGCCTGGTGAGCAGTTCTTC. The variable domain in full, completed from reference TRBV28 and TRBJ2-1, reads DVKVTQSSRYLVKRTGEKVFLECVQDMDHENMFWYRQDPGLGLRLIYFSYDVKMKEKGDIPEGYSVSREKKERFSLILESASTNQTSMYLCASSSAGGPLPGEQFFGPGTRLTVL.

The chain joins TRBV6-6 to TRBJ1-2, with 8 bases matching TRBD1. Trimming at V came to 6 bases and at J to 3 bases, leaving 6 bases not matched to a gene. Looked up from germline, CDR1 is MNHNY and CDR2 is SVGAGI (reference sequence). The CDR3 totals 14 residues. CDR3 protein: CASRGQARYYGYTF. The DNA of the CDR3 is TGTGCCAGCAGGGGACAGGCCCGTTACTATGGCTACACCTTC.

V usage is TRBV19 and J usage is TRBJ1-1; the D gene is possibly TRBD1 (5 bases). The germline V and J ends were trimmed by 3 bases and 1 base, with 9 bases remaining between them. The V gene's germline CDR1 is LNHDA and CDR2 SQIVND (reference sequence). The CDR3 is 14 residues long. CDR3: CASSIYQGNTEAFF. Here the CDR3 DNA reads TGTGCCAGTAGTATTTATCAGGGGAACACTGAAGCTTTCTTT.

On this clone itself: The same CDR3 arises from other DNA sequences in this sample as well. The rearrangement uses TRBV4-3 and TRBJ2-5, with TRBD2 matching 9 bases. CDR1 is LGHNA and CDR2 is YSLEER in the germline V gene. Trimming took 0 bases from V and 4 from J; bases not matched to a gene: 12. CDR3 length: 18 amino acids. CDR3 loop: CASSQDGPRRGGRETQYF. For the CDR3, the DNA is TGCGCCAGCAGCCAAGATGGCCCCCGGCGGGGGGGAAGAGAGACCCAGTACTTC.

The rearrangement uses TRBV6-5 and TRBJ2-7; D is unclear. CDR1 and CDR2 (germline): MNHEY, SVGAGI. The CDR3 sequence is 15 residues long. The V gene lost 0 bases and the J gene lost 0 bases, with 9 bases spanning the gap. Here the CDR3 reads CASSYSILASYEQYF. The CDR3, as DNA: TGTGCCAGCAGTTACTCGATATTGGCCTCCTACGAGCAGTACTTC.

The rearrangement joins TRBV9 to TRBJ1-1; D is possibly TRBD1 (5 bases). The germline gives CDR1 SGDLS, CDR2 YYNGEE. Trimming took off 3 bases at V and 0 bases at J, with 9 bases between the two ends. The CDR3 length is 14 residues. CDR3 coding DNA: TGTGCCAGCAGCGCTCGGACATTGAACACTGAAGCTTTCTTT. Translated: CASSARTLNTEAFF.